This TCR beta chain came from a study of T-cell memory formation after mild COVID-19. Researchers used 5'RACE with constant-segment primers to make TCR alpha and TCR beta cDNA libraries that carry sample barcodes and UMIs. A single record per CDR3 protein comes from TCRdb applying MiXCR to the 5' RACE reads. The table records about 180,000 distinct CDR3 sequences, less than 20% of them present only once. This clonotype occurred a few times. The V gene lost 6 bases and the J gene lost 3 bases, with 11 bases spanning the gap. The CDR3 runs 13 residues. The V gene's germline CDR1 is SGHTA and CDR2 FQGNSA.

The sequence was collected from a man younger than 35 who had mild COVID-19 (a few samples of this study predate the infection). Cell type and time point are not known. The sample was PBMCs or a T cell subset sorted from them (not recorded which). The gene calls are TRBV7-2 and TRBJ2-5; D tentatively reads TRBD1 or TRBD2 (5 bases each). CDR3 DNA sequence: TGTGCCAGCAGTGATAGGGGAGAAGAGACCCAGTACTTC. Translation gives CASSDRGEETQYF. Using reference TRBV7-2 and TRBJ2-5 for the parts outside the CDR3, the full variable domain is GAGVSQSPSNKVTEKGKDVELRCDPISGHTALYWYRQSLGQGLEFLIYFQGNSAPDKSGLPSDRFSAERTGGSVSTLTIQRTQQEDSAVYLCASSDRGEETQYFGPGTRLLVL.